The 16 T cell receptor beta chains below all came from one sample that was sequenced in a study of T cells after yellow fever vaccination. TCRdb independently ran MiXCR on the 5' RACE reads; one entry per CDR3 protein. The table lists around 360,000 distinct CDR3 sequences, more than 9% of them singletons. Sequencing used PBMCs, obtained on the day of the first yellow fever vaccination. These receptors all stem from a man between 18 and 35 years old who received the YFV17D yellow fever vaccine.

V gene TRBV12-3 or TRBV12-4 combines with J gene TRBJ2-7, with unresolved D. The CDR3 runs 13 residues. Trimming removed 3 bases at V and 1 base at J, with 7 bases between. The chain's CDR3 is CASSFGPSYEQYV. The DNA for the CDR3 is TGTGCCAGCAGTTTCGGACCTTCCTACGAGCAGTACGTC.

This clonotype has at least ten counts. This sequence joins TRBV7-3 and TRBJ2-2; 8 bases agree with TRBD2. V shed 4 bases, J shed 3 bases, and the junction held 10 bases outside the gene matches. The CDR3 has 17 amino acids. The germline V gene has CDR1 SGHTA and CDR2 FQGTGA. The CDR3 DNA sequence: TGTGCCAGCAGCTCCCATTCTATTAGCGGGGACACCGGGGAGCTGTTTTTT. It encodes CASSSHSISGDTGELFF.

This clonotype was seen ten or more times. The chain joins TRBV7-2 to TRBJ2-3; the D is unclear. Trimming removed 1 base from V and 4 bases from J, with 6 bases in between. Per the germline V gene, CDR1 is SGHTA and CDR2 is FQGNSA. The CDR3 sequence is 13 residues long. The CDR3 loop is CASSLGQADTQYF. The CDR3 DNA is TGTGCCAGCAGCTTAGGGCAGGCAGATACGCAGTATTTT.

The J gene is TRBJ2-3, the V gene TRBV12-3 or TRBV12-4; possibly TRBD2 for D (6 bases). V dropped 5 bases and J dropped 2 bases, with 11 bases sitting between them. The CDR3 spans 14 residues. For the CDR3, the DNA is TGTGCCAGCAGTCGGAGGGAGACCACAGATACGCAGTATTTT. Its translation is CASSRRETTDTQYF.

This clonotype was counted a few times. The chain combines TRBV4-3 with TRBJ2-4, with TRBD1 matching 9 bases. This CDR3 has 15 residues. V dropped 3 bases and J dropped 8; count of bases not matched to a gene: 8. Per the germline V gene, CDR1 is LGHNA and CDR2 is YSLEER. This CDR3 reads CASSQDTRQGDIQYF. For the CDR3, the DNA is TGCGCCAGCAGCCAGGACACTCGACAGGGGGACATTCAGTACTTC.

This clonotype was observed a few times. The chain links TRBV7-2 to TRBJ2-5; the D gene is possibly TRBD1 (6 bases). The CDR3 contains 15 residues. The ends were cut back, 5 bases at V and 5 bases at J, with 18 bases in the middle. CDR1 and CDR2 from the germline V gene are SGHTA and FQGNSA. The CDR3 sequence: CASSPWTADWETQYF. The CDR3 region has the DNA TGTGCCAGCAGCCCGTGGACAGCGGATTGGGAGACCCAGTACTTC.

This chain uses TRBV28 with TRBJ2-1; D might be TRBD1 or TRBD2, each matching 6 bases. The CDR3 has 13 residues. The V end lost 8 bases, the J end lost 9 bases, and 17 bases lay between the germline ends. Germline V gene lookup returns CDR1 MDHEN and CDR2 SYDVKM. The CDR3 DNA reads as TGTGCCAGCTCATGGGGGGCTCGCAGTGAGCAGTTCTTC. Translating it yields CASSWGARSEQFF.

The chain uses TRBV12-3 or TRBV12-4 and TRBJ1-1, with TRBD1 matching 9 bases. The CDR3 sequence is 17 residues long. The junction had 12 bases not matched to a gene; V was cut back by 5 bases and J by 2 bases. The CDR3 coding sequence is TGTGCCAGCAGTCCAGTATGGCCGGGACAGGGAAACACTGAAGCTTTCTTT. This gives the protein CASSPVWPGQGNTEAFF.

This clonotype was counted between two and nine times. CDR3 loop: CASSLGQNSGNTIYF. The CDR3, as DNA: TGTGCCAGCAGCTTGGGACAGAACTCTGGAAACACCATATATTTT. The chain couples TRBV5-4 to TRBJ1-3; possible D gene TRBD1, 5 bases. Germline V lookup: CDR1 SGHNT, CDR2 YYREEE (reference sequence). V was clipped by 0 bases and J by 0 bases, with 7 bases between them. This CDR3 region has 15 residues.

V usage is TRBV6-5 and J usage is TRBJ2-2; D not resolved. V was cut by 4 bases and J by 7 bases, with 10 bases left in between. Germline V lookup: CDR1 MNHEY, CDR2 SVGAGI. There are 13 residues in the CDR3. The CDR3 DNA follows: TGTGCCAGCAGTTCTGGGTATGGCGGGGAGCTGTTTTTT. It encodes CASSSGYGGELFF.

In its sample, this clonotype was seen many times. The genes are TRBV12-3 or TRBV12-4 and TRBJ2-1, with a weak D call TRBD2 (7 bases). Trimming removed 8 bases from V and 6 bases from J, with 17 bases in between. This CDR3 is 14 amino acids long. The CDR3 reads CASRGAGNLNEQFF. CDR3 coding DNA: TGTGCCAGCCGGGGGGCGGGAAACCTCAATGAGCAGTTCTTC.

This clonotype has a count of ten or more. This rearrangement joins TRBV7-2 to TRBJ2-3; 8 bases line up with TRBD1. The CDR3 spans 14 residues. CDR1 is SGHTA and CDR2 is FQGNSA in the germline V gene. V lost 6 bases to trimming and J lost 1 base; unmatched junction nucleotides: 3. The CDR3 DNA is TGTGCCAGCAGAGACAGGGGTGGCACAGATACGCAGTATTTT. It specifies CASRDRGGTDTQYF.

The V gene is TRBV20-1, the J gene TRBJ2-1; TRBD2 aligns across 14 bases. The germline gives CDR1 DFQATT, CDR2 SNEGSKA (reference sequence). CDR3 length: 15 residues. V lost 6 bases and J lost 7; bases outside the gene matches: 8. CDR3 in amino acids: CSAPGGLAGVNEQFF. CDR3 nucleotides: TGCAGTGCCCCTGGGGGACTAGCGGGGGTGAATGAGCAGTTCTTC.

As concerns this clonotype: A clone one base away is much larger, so this may be a read error. The chain uses TRBV4-2 and TRBJ2-2; D is ambiguous. Germline CDR1 and CDR2: LGHNA and YNFKEQ. This CDR3 has 16 amino acids. CDR3 loop: CACSQVGKEASGELFF. CDR3 sequence (DNA): TGTGCCTGCAGCCAAGTCGGTAAAGAAGCCAGCGGGGAGCTGTTTTTT.

V gene TRBV5-1 combines with J gene TRBJ1-1; D is perhaps TRBD1 (5 bases). V was pared by 4 bases and J by 0 bases, with 10 bases between. Germline lookup yields CDR1 SGHRS and CDR2 YFSETQ. The CDR3 contains 14 residues. The CDR3 spells CASSKGPLNTEAFF. CDR3 coding DNA: TGCGCCAGCAGCAAGGGACCTCTGAACACTGAAGCTTTCTTT.

This clonotype was counted a few times. The chain employs TRBV4-2 and TRBJ2-7, with D perhaps TRBD1 (6 bases). This CDR3 contains 16 residues. The V gene lost 0 bases and the J gene lost 4 bases, with 16 bases spanning the gap. CDR1 LGHNA and CDR2 YNFKEQ come from the germline V gene. DNA of the CDR3: TGTGCCAGCAGCCAAGATGGGCAGGGGAATTGGTACGAGCAGTACTTC. Protein sequence: CASSQDGQGNWYEQYF.